These 22 T cell receptor beta chains share one sample of origin, sequenced in a study of T cell responses to AZD1222 COVID-19 vaccine (TCRdb year 2021). Reading the label with the study, this specimen's time point is: about 28 days (+/-7) after the second vaccine dose. Library generation was performed with the immunoSEQ multiplex PCR assay. Sourced from immuneACCESS, this table was stored by TCRdb with only in-frame sequences that have V and J called. A share of the clones is absent; for the studies checked, an unresolved V gene accounts for under half, and the remainder has no known explanation. The sample table holds about 85,000 clones, of which less than 95% were seen once. The ten largest clonotypes hold about 8% of the sample. The specimen was peripheral blood, collected 28 days after the second AZD1222 dose. The receptors come from an adult who received the AZD1222 COVID-19 vaccine.

The gene calls are TRBV27 and TRBJ2-5; D is perhaps TRBD1 (6 bases). Germline V gene lookup returns CDR1 MNHEY and CDR2 SMNVEV (reference sequence). This CDR3 region has 16 residues. Trimming cost V 11 bases and J 3 bases, with 25 bases left between them. The CDR3 sequence is CAANHRAQGGEETQYF. Here the CDR3 DNA reads TGTGCCGCAAACCACCGGGCACAGGGTGGAGAAGAGACCCAGTACTTC.

The chain links TRBV15 to TRBJ1-1; D remains unclear. Deletions cut 5 bases from V and 5 bases from J, with 12 bases between. Germline CDR1 is LNHNV and CDR2 is YYDKDF (reference sequence). The CDR3 runs 13 residues. The CDR3 is CATSSPGRTEAFF. CDR3 in DNA: TGTGCCACCAGCTCACCGGGGAGGACTGAAGCTTTCTTT. The complete variable domain, with remaining parts taken from reference TRBV15 and TRBJ1-1, reads DAMVIQNPRYQVTQFGKPVTLSCSQTLNHNVMYWYQQKSSQAPKLLFHYYDKDFNNEADTPDNFQSRRPNTSFCFLDIRSPGLGDTAMYLCATSSPGRTEAFFGQGTRLTVV.

V and J are TRBV10-3 and TRBJ2-2; D perhaps matches TRBD2 (5 bases). The CDR3 covers 15 residues. V lost 2 bases and J lost 5, with 12 bases in between. Germline V lookup: CDR1 ENHRY, CDR2 SYGVKD. CDR3 nucleotides: TGTGCCATCAGTGAGCGTGGGAGCCCTACCGGGGAGCTGTTTTTT. It encodes CAISERGSPTGELFF.

The chain carries TRBV28 and TRBJ1-5, with D maybe TRBD1 (6 bases). The CDR3 loop spans 13 amino acids. The V gene's germline CDR1 is MDHEN and CDR2 SYDVKM. V lost 6 bases and J 7 bases, leaving 13 bases between the germline ends. The DNA of the CDR3 is TGTGCCAGCAGCCCCGGGGGCTGGCAGCCCCAGCATTTT. It specifies CASSPGGWQPQHF.

By share of the sample, this clone is medium-sized. The chain carries TRBV7-6 and TRBJ1-1; possible D gene TRBD1, 5 bases. CDR3 length: 15 residues. Germline CDR1 is SGHVS and CDR2 is FNYEAQ. Trimming shortened V by 5 bases and J by 4 bases, and 17 bases separated the two germline ends. CDR3 bases: TGTGCCAGCAGCCTCTCCGACAGTCTTACCACTGAAGCTTTCTTT. It codes for CASSLSDSLTTEAFF. The full variable domain, completed using reference TRBV7-6 and TRBJ1-1, is GAGVSQSPRYKVTKRGQDVALRCDPISGHVSLYWYRQALGQGPEFLTYFNYEAQQDKSGLPNDRFSAERPEGSISTLTIQRTEQRDSAMYRCASSLSDSLTTEAFFGQGTRLTVV.

This chain joins TRBV12-2 and TRBJ2-7; the table's D call of TRBD2 was not tested on the DNA. TRBV12-2 is assigned pseudogene status. CDR3 length: 19 residues. The CDR3 here is CASRLDLPRGGRETYEQYF. CDR3 DNA sequence: TGTGCAAGTCGCTTAGACCTCCCCCGGGGCGGGAGGGAAACTTACGAGCAGTACTTC.

The chain is built from TRBV6-1 and TRBJ1-3; D uncertain. V lost 3 bases to trimming and J lost 4 bases, with 10 bases between them. Germline-derived CDR1 and CDR2 are MNHNS and SASEGT. CDR3 size: 14 residues. The CDR3 here is CASSETDWGNTIYF. DNA for the CDR3: TGTGCCAGCAGTGAGACGGACTGGGGAAACACCATATATTTT.

The rearrangement links TRBV15 to TRBJ2-7; D may be TRBD2 (5 bases). This CDR3 contains 11 residues. Germline-derived CDR1 and CDR2 are LNHNV and YYDKDF (reference sequence). Trimming stripped 9 bases from V and 1 base from J, with 7 bases between. The CDR3 is CATGSSYEQYF. The CDR3, as DNA: TGTGCCACGGGGAGTTCCTACGAGCAGTACTTC.

The chain has TRBV15 and TRBJ2-7, with 7 bases matching TRBD1. After removal of 0 bases from V and 0 bases from J, the junction contained 5 bases not matched to a gene. CDR3 length: 16 amino acids. Germline V gives CDR1 LNHNV, CDR2 YYDKDF (reference sequence). This chain's CDR3 is CATSRDKGAASYEQYF. The DNA for the CDR3 is TGTGCCACCAGCAGAGATAAGGGGGCTGCCTCCTACGAGCAGTACTTC.

This sequence joins TRBV6-6 and TRBJ1-4; tentative D call: TRBD1 (5 bases). The V and J ends lost 2 bases and 7 bases respectively, with 8 bases between them. Germline CDR1 reads MNHNY; CDR2 reads SVGAGI (reference sequence). The CDR3 loop spans 13 amino acids. In DNA, the CDR3 is TGTGCCAGCAGTTACAAGGGGTCTGAAAAACTGTTTTTT. Translated, it gives CASSYKGSEKLFF.

V usage is TRBV27 and J usage is TRBJ2-1; a possible D gene is TRBD2 (6 bases). The CDR3 runs 17 residues. Germline V CDR1 and CDR2: MNHEY, SMNVEV (reference sequence). V was trimmed by 6 bases and J by 5 bases, leaving 23 bases between them. DNA of the CDR3: TGTGCCAGCAGGGCGATTTCCGGGACTTCTGCCCACAATGAGCAGTTCTTC. It encodes CASRAISGTSAHNEQFF.

The J gene is TRBJ1-1, the V gene TRBV18; no clear D. V lost 1 base, J lost 6 bases, and 9 bases lay in between. Germline CDR1 and CDR2: KGHSH and LQKENI. This CDR3 spans 13 amino acids. CDR3 sequence: CASSPQTFAEAFF. CDR3 sequence (DNA): TGTGCCAGCTCACCACAAACGTTTGCTGAAGCTTTCTTT.

V and J are TRBV9 and TRBJ2-2, with 7 bases that match TRBD1. The CDR3 contains 15 residues. Per germline, CDR1 SGDLS and CDR2 YYNGEE. Losses at the gene ends were 2 bases for V and 2 bases for J; bases not matched to a gene: 3. CDR3 sequence (DNA): TGTGCCAGCAGCGTGTGGGACAGTAACACCGGGGAGCTGTTTTTT. It specifies CASSVWDSNTGELFF.

The J gene is TRBJ1-2, the V gene TRBV9, with 11 bases fitting TRBD1. The trim removed 0 bases at V and 6 bases at J, leaving 4 bases unmatched. Germline lookup yields CDR1 SGDLS and CDR2 YYNGEE. This CDR3 is 15 amino acids long. The CDR3 DNA reads as TGTGCCAGCAGCGTAGGGGACAGGGGGATTGATGGCTACACCTTC. This sequence encodes CASSVGDRGIDGYTF.

CDR3 region: CASSLVPAGAVGELFF. As DNA, the CDR3 is TGTGCCAGCAGCTTAGTTCCAGCGGGAGCTGTCGGGGAGCTGTTTTTT. The chain couples TRBV7-6 to TRBJ2-2, with TRBD2 matching over 8 bases. With V trimmed by 1 base and J by 7 bases, 8 bases remained unmatched. The CDR3 covers 16 residues. Germline V gene lookup returns CDR1 SGHVS and CDR2 FNYEAQ. The whole variable domain, remainder taken from reference TRBV7-6 and TRBJ2-2, is GAGVSQSPRYKVTKRGQDVALRCDPISGHVSLYWYRQALGQGPEFLTYFNYEAQQDKSGLPNDRFSAERPEGSISTLTIQRTEQRDSAMYRCASSLVPAGAVGELFFGEGSRLTVL.

The chain uses TRBV7-9 and TRBJ2-7; TRBD2 might be the D (6 bases). This CDR3 has 14 amino acids. V lost 4 bases and J 2 bases, leaving 12 bases between the germline ends. Germline-derived CDR1 and CDR2 are SEHNR and FQNEAQ (reference sequence). The CDR3 here is CASSSSTRAYEQYF. CDR3 DNA sequence: TGTGCCAGCAGCTCCTCGACTAGAGCCTACGAGCAGTACTTC.

The rearrangement links TRBV19 to TRBJ2-1, with D perhaps TRBD2 (7 bases). The CDR3 sequence is 14 residues long. Germline CDR1 is LNHDA and CDR2 is SQIVND (reference sequence). V lost 3 bases to trimming and J lost 10 bases, with 16 bases between them. CDR3 region: CASSIGQRLAEQFF. CDR3 sequence (DNA): TGTGCCAGTAGTATCGGACAGCGACTAGCCGAGCAGTTCTTC.

This clone was seen only once. V and J are TRBV5-1 and TRBJ1-4; D is unclear. Germline V gene sequence: CDR1 SGHRS, CDR2 YFSETQ. The CDR3 is 15 amino acids. Trimming removed 5 bases from V and 0 bases from J, with 11 bases in between. The CDR3 spells CASRFQMATNEKLFF. The CDR3 region has the DNA TGCGCCAGCAGGTTCCAGATGGCAACTAATGAAAAACTGTTTTTT.

The V call is TRBV12-3 or TRBV12-4, the J call TRBJ1-2; 7 bases are shared with TRBD1. V trimming: 4 bases; J trimming: 2 bases; junction bases outside the gene matches: 1. The CDR3 has 13 amino acids. The CDR3 loop reads CASSSTGNYGYTF. DNA for the CDR3: TGTGCCAGCAGTTCGACAGGGAACTATGGCTACACCTTC.

The chain couples TRBV5-1 to TRBJ1-3; no firm D call. Germline assignment: CDR1 SGHRS and CDR2 YFSETQ. The CDR3 loop spans 14 amino acids. The ends were cut back, 0 bases at V and 4 bases at J, with 8 bases in the middle. CDR3 amino acids: CASSLGFDGNTIYF. CDR3 nucleotides: TGCGCCAGCAGCTTGGGTTTTGACGGAAACACCATATATTTT.

V is TRBV14 and J is TRBJ2-7, with 7 bases matching TRBD2. This CDR3 has 15 amino acids. With V trimmed by 2 bases and J by 2 bases, 6 bases remained unmatched. CDR1 and CDR2 from the germline V gene are SGHDN and FVKESK. CDR3: CASSQRGEYPYEQYF. The DNA of the CDR3 is TGTGCCAGCAGCCAACGGGGGGAGTATCCCTACGAGCAGTACTTC.

This chain uses TRBV14 with TRBJ2-7, with D possibly being TRBD1 or TRBD2 (5 bases each). Trimming pared 5 bases from V and 7 bases from J, leaving 24 bases between. The CDR3 totals 16 residues. Looked up from germline, CDR1 is SGHDN and CDR2 is FVKESK. CDR3 sequence (DNA): TGTGCCAGCAGCTTATTAGGCGGAAGTCTCTGGGGGGAGCAGTACTTC. It translates to CASSLLGGSLWGEQYF. Complete variable domain (other parts from reference TRBV14 and TRBJ2-7): EAGVTQFPSHSVIEKGQTVTLRCDPISGHDNLYWYRRVMGKEIKFLLHFVKESKQDESGMPNNRFLAERTGGTYSTLKVQPAELEDSGVYFCASSLLGGSLWGEQYFGPGTRLTVT.